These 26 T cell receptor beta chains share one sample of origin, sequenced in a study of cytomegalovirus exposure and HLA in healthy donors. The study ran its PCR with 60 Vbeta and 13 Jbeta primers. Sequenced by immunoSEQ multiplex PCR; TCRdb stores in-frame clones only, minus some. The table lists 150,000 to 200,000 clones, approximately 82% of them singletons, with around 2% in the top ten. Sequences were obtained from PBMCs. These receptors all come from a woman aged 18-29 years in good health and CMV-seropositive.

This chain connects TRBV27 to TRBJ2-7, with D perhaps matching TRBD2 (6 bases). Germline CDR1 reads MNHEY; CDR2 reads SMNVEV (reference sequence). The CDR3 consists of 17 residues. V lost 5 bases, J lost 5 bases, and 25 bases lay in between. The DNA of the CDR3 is TGTGCCAGCAGTCCTATCCCGGGACTCCCAGACCCCAACGAGCAGTACTTC. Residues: CASSPIPGLPDPNEQYF.

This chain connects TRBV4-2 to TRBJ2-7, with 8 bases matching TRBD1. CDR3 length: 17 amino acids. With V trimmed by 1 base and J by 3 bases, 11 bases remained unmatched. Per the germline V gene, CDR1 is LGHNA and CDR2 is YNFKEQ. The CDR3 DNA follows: TGTGCCAGCAGCCAAGTTTCTAGGGCAGGGGGCAACTACGAGCAGTACTTC. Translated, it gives CASSQVSRAGGNYEQYF.

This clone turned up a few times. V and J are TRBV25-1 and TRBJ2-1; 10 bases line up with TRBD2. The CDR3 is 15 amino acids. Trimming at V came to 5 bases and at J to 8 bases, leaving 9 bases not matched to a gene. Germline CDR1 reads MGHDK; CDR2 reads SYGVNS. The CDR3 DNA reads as TGTGCCAGCAGTCGGGGAGCGGGGGGGCTTGATGAGCAGTTCTTC. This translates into CASSRGAGGLDEQFF.

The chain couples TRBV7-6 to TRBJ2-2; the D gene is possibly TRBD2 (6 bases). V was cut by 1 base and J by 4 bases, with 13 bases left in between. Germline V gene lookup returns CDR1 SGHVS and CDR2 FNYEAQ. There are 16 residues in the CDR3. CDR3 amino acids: CASSLVAGEVTGELFF. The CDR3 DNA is TGTGCCAGCAGCTTAGTAGCCGGGGAGGTCACCGGGGAGCTGTTTTTT.

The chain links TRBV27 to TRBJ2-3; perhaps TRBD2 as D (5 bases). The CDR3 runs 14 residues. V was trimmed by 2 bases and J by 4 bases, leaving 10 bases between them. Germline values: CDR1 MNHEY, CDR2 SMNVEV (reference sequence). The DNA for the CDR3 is TGTGCCAGCAGTTTAGGACGGACTTCAGATACGCAGTATTTT. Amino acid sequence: CASSLGRTSDTQYF.

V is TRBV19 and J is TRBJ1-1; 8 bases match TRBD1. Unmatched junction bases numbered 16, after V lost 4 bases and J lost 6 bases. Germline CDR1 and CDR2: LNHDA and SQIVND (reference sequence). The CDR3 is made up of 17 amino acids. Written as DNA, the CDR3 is TGTGCCAGTAGTACCGGACAGGGAAGAGGGATGAGCCCTGAAGCTTTCTTT. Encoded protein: CASSTGQGRGMSPEAFF.

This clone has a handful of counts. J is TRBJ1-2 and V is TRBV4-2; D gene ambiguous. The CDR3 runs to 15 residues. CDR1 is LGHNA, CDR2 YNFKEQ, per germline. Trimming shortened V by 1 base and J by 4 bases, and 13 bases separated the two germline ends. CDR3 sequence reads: CASSQGQTGSYGYTF. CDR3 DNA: TGTGCCAGCAGCCAAGGTCAGACGGGGAGCTATGGCTACACCTTC.

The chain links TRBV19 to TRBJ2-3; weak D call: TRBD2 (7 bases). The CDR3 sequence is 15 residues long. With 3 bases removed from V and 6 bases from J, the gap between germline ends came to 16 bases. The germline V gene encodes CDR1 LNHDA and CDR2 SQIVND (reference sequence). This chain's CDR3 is CASSMGEGDPDTQYF. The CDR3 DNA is TGTGCCAGTAGTATGGGGGAGGGGGACCCGGATACGCAGTATTTT.

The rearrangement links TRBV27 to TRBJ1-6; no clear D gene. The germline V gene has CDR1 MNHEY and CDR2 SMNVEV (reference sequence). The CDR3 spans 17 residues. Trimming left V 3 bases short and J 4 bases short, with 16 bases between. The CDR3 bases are TGTGCCAGCAGTTTGGGCCACCGAAACTCATATAATTCACCCCTCCACTTT. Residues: CASSLGHRNSYNSPLHF.

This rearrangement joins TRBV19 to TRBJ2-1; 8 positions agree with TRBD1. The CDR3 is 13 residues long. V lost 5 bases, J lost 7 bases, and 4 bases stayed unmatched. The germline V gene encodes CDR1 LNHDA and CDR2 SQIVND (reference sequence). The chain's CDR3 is CASSVTGENEQFF. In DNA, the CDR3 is TGTGCCAGTAGTGTGACAGGGGAGAATGAGCAGTTCTTC.

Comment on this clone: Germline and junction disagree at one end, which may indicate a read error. In DNA form, the CDR3 reads TGTGCCTGGAGTTCGACAGGGAGCGACTACCGATTT. This sequence encodes CAWSSTGSDYRF. This sequence joins TRBV30 and TRBJ1-6; TRBD1 agrees at 7 bases. The CDR3 has 12 amino acids. From germline, CDR1 is GTSNPN and CDR2 SVGIG (reference sequence).

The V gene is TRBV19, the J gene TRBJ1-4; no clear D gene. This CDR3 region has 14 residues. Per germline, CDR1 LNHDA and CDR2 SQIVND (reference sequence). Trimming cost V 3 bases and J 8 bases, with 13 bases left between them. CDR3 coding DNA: TGTGCCAGTAGTATCGAGTCCCCCCACGAAAAACTGTTTTTT. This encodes CASSIESPHEKLFF.

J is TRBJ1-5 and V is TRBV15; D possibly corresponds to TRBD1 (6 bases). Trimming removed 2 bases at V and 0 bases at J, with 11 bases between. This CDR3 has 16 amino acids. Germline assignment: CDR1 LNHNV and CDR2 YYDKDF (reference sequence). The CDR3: CATSRPGHYSNQPQHF. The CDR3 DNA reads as TGTGCCACCAGCAGACCGGGACACTATAGCAATCAGCCCCAGCATTTT.

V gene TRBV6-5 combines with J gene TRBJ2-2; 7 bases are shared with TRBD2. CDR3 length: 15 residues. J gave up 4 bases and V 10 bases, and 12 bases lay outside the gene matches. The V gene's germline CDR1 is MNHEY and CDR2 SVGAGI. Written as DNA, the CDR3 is TGTGCCACCGACGAACCGGGACTACGCACCGGGGAGCTGTTTTTT. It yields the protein CATDEPGLRTGELFF.

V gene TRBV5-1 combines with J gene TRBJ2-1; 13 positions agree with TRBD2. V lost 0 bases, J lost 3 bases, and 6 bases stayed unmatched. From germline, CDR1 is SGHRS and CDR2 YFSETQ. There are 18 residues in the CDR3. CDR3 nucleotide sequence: TGCGCCAGCAGCTTGGAACTAGCGGGGGGGCTGGTCTACAATGAGCAGTTCTTC. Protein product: CASSLELAGGLVYNEQFF.

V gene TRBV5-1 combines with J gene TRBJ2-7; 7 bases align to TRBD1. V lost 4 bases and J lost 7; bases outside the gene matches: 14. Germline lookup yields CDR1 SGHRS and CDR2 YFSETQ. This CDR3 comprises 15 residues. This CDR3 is CASSGNLGQTMEQYF. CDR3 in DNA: TGCGCCAGCAGCGGGAACCTGGGACAGACTATGGAGCAGTACTTC.

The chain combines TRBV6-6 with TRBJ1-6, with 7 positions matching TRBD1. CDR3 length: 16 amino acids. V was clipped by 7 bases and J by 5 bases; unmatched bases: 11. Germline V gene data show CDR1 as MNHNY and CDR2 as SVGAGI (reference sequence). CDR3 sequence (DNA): TGTGCCAGCACCCCCCTCGACAGGGATCATAATTCACCCCTCCACTTT. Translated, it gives CASTPLDRDHNSPLHF.

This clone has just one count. The CDR3 DNA reads TGTGCCAGCAGTCCTAGCGGGGGGGCTGGAGATACGCAGTATTTT. It yields the protein CASSPSGGAGDTQYF. The rearrangement links TRBV6-4 to TRBJ2-3, with 12 bases identical to TRBD2. V shed 5 bases, J shed 5 bases, and the junction held 5 bases outside the gene matches. The length of the CDR3 is 15 residues. CDR1 MRHNA and CDR2 SNTAGT come from the germline V gene.

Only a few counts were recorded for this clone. CDR3 loop: CAWRTGQGASGYTF. The CDR3 DNA is TGTGCCTGGAGGACAGGACAGGGGGCGAGTGGCTACACCTTC. V gene TRBV30 combines with J gene TRBJ1-2; the match to TRBD1 covers 11 bases. V was pared by 3 bases and J by 7 bases, with 7 bases of the junction left unmatched. Germline V CDR1 and CDR2: GTSNPN, SVGIG (reference sequence). This CDR3 has 14 residues.

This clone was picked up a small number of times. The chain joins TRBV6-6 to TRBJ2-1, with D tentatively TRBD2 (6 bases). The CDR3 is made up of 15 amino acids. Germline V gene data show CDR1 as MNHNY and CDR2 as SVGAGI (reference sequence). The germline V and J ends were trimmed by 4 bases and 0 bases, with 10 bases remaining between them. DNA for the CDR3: TGTGCCAGCAGTTCCGGGGGAAGCTCCTACAATGAGCAGTTCTTC. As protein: CASSSGGSSYNEQFF.

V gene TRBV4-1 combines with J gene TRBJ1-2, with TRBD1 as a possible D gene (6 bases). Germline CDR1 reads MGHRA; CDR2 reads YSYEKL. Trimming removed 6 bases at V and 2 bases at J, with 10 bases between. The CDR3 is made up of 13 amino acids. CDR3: CASRQTGNYGYTF. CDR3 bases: TGCGCCAGCAGACAGACAGGAAACTATGGCTACACCTTC.

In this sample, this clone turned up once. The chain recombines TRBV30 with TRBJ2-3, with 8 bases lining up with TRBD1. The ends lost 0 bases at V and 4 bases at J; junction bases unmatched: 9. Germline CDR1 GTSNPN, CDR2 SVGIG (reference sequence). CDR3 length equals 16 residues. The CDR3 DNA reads TGTGCCTGGAGTGTAATTGACAGGGGAGTTCCAGATACGCAGTATTTT. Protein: CAWSVIDRGVPDTQYF.

CDR3 residues: CASSRDLSLAGELFF. CDR3 nucleotides: TGTGCCAGCAGCCGCGACCTTAGCTTAGCCGGGGAGCTGTTTTTT. The gene calls are TRBV11-2 and TRBJ2-2, with D unclear. The CDR3 has 15 residues. The germline V gene has CDR1 SGHAT and CDR2 FQNNGV. V gave up 5 bases and J gave up 6 bases, with 16 bases separating them.

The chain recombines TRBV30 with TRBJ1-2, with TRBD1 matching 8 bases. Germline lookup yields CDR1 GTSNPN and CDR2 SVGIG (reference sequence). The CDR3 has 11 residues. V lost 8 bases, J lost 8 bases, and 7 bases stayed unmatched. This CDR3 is CAKTGVVGYTF. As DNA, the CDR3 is TGTGCCAAGACAGGGGTGGTGGGCTACACCTTC.

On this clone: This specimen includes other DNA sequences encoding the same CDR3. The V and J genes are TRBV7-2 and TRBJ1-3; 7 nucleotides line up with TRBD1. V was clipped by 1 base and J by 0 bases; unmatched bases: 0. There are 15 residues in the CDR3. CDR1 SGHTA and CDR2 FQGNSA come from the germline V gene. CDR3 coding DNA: TGTGCCAGCAGCTTAGGACAGGGCTCTGGAAACACCATATATTTT. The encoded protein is CASSLGQGSGNTIYF.

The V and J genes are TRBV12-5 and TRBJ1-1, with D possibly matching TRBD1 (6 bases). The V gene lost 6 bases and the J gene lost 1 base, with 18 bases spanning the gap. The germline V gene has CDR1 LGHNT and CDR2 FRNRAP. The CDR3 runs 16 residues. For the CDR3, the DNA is TGTGCTAGTGGAACCCGGTTGGGGGCGGGGAACACTGAAGCTTTCTTT. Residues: CASGTRLGAGNTEAFF.